Only a few counts were recorded for the clone carrying this T cell receptor beta chain. The antigen remains undetermined. This CDR3 is 15 amino acids long. Per germline, CDR1 LGHNA and CDR2 YNFKEQ. V lost 0 bases and J 4 bases, leaving 10 bases between the germline ends. The sample belongs to a study of T cells after yellow fever vaccination. Study-wide context: Preparation of fractions with low cell numbers was performed using SMART-Seq v4 Ultra Low Input. Whole-study results and caveats: The study found a weaker secondary response that peaked faster, day 5 versus 15.

5'RACE template switching produced TCR cDNA carrying a universal primer site and UMIs. Each CDR3 protein is one row after TCRdb ran MiXCR on the 5' RACE reads. The top ten clones hold roughly 18% of a sample with about 330,000 distinct CDR3 sequences, roughly 8.6% of them seen once. The clonotype originates from a man between 18 and 29 years old who received the YFV17D yellow fever vaccine. The rearrangement joins TRBV4-2 to TRBJ1-3; no reliable D call. The input for sequencing was PBMCs, taken about 41 days after the first yellow fever vaccination. CDR3 in amino acids: CASSQDLASGNTIYF. CDR3 bases: TGTGCCAGCAGCCAAGATCTTGCCAGCGGAAACACCATATATTTT.